The entry below gives a single T cell receptor beta chain sequence along with its context. What it binds is unknown. The time point here: cycle 4 day 1 (C4D1), after six to seven weeks of nivolumab. All patients relapsed after autologous stem cell transplantation, and brentuximab vedotin exposure varied. With magnetic negative selection, CD4+ T cells were purified from PBMCs that had been thawed. This record belongs to a study of PD-1 blockade in classical Hodgkin lymphoma. The overall study: Patients were given intravenous nivolumab, 3 mg/kg, every 2 weeks.

Whole-study findings and limits: At baseline, newly diagnosed patients reportedly showed less TCR diversity than healthy donors.

The table came from immunoSEQ multiplex PCR; TCRdb's copy has only in-frame clones and leaves some out. This table has just under 20,000 clones, approximately 87% appearing once. V was clipped by 3 bases and J by 6 bases, with 17 bases between them. The germline gives CDR1 SEHNR, CDR2 FQNEAQ (reference sequence). This CDR3 is 15 amino acids long. The receptor's source is a human donor with classical Hodgkin lymphoma. The rearrangement links TRBV7-9 to TRBJ1-1; TRBD1 might be the D (6 bases). Sequences were derived from CD4+ T cells from blood, sampled before the fourth cycle of nivolumab. CDR3 bases: TGTGCCAGCAGCTTCCTCCAGGGGATGGGGTCTGAAGCTTTCTTT. Its protein product is CASSFLQGMGSEAFF. The full variable domain, in which reference TRBV7-9 and TRBJ1-1 provide the parts outside the CDR3, is DTGVSQNPRHKITKRGQNVTFRCDPISEHNRLYWYRQTLGQGPEFLTYFQNEAQLEKSRLLSDRFSAERPKGSFSTLEIQRTEQGDSAMYLCASSFLQGMGSEAFFGQGTRLTVV.